This entry is about one TCR beta chain. Its target is unknown. The sample originates from a study of blood T cells in healthy people across ages. Study-level points and caveats: Naive T cell percentage and TCR beta diversity correlated strongly.

Total RNA, at least 5 micrograms per sample, was extracted from PBMCs. A second PCR, run for roughly 7 to 12 cycles, used a sample-barcoded 5' primer plus a J-beta primer mix. TCRdb re-called the 5' RACE reads with MiXCR, one entry per CDR3 protein. Of about a million distinct CDR3 sequences in the sample, under 40% were seen once. Material: blood. The TCR originated in a man aged 18 to 29 in good health.

The CDR3 here is CASSLTQGAVEQFF. In DNA, the CDR3 is TGTGCCAGCAGCTTAACACAGGGGGCTGTTGAGCAGTTCTTC. J is TRBJ2-1 and V is TRBV7-3; 9 nucleotides agree with TRBD1. Germline values: CDR1 SGHTA, CDR2 FQGTGA. CDR3 size: 14 residues. V lost 0 bases and J lost 9; bases outside the gene matches: 3.